This TCR beta chain was recorded in a study of spatial heterogeneity in lung cancer (dated by TCRdb to the late 2010s). Regarding the research as a whole: Beta-chain transcripts were consistently detected in greater numbers than alpha-chain transcripts, which likely reflected higher beta-chain transcript abundance. Both alpha and beta chains were TCR-sequenced in samples taken at surgery, namely 220 tumor regions, approximately 66 matched nontumor lung samples and just over 55 PBMC samples. The study linked features of the TCR repertoire to counts of nonsynonymous mutations, which were determined by whole-exome sequencing of tumor tissue. TCR alpha and beta repertoires were quantitatively compared across multiple tumor regions, matched nontumor lung and blood in non-small cell lung cancer. In the raw uncorrected reads, each unique combination of TCR and UMI appeared more than ten times on average. The paper's findings and limits, for the study overall: Additional single-cell paired TCR alpha and beta sequencing was considered necessary to confirm, at a functional level, the hypothesis that regional TCRs recognize regional mutations. Ubiquitous expanded tumor TCRs were detected in blood more often at tumor resection than at routine follow-up.

Taken with the paper, the label for time point translates to: sample taken at primary tumor resection. For TCR sequencing, whole RNA was extracted from tumor and nontumor lung tissue, or from cryopreserved PBMC samples, and no cell sorting was done. The donors were about 71 patients from the lung TRACERx cohort who had early-stage, untreated non-small cell lung cancer. Patients were selected for TCR sequencing only if sufficient RNA was available from at least two tumor regions. This clonotype was seen more than once but under ten times. Its antigen is unknown. One base away there is no much larger clone; base qualities are not given. The library came from 5' RACE. The run used a NextSeq 500. To allow correction of PCR and sequencing errors, the TCR library protocol tagged every TCR cDNA molecule with a unique molecular identifier. As for the original processing: TCR identification, UMI-based error correction and CDR3 extraction were all carried out with Decombinator tools. Expanded TCRs were defined as those above a frequency of 2 per 1,000, corresponding to the top 1% of the tumor frequency distribution. Renyi diversity was computed with the R vegan package after each repertoire had been subsampled 100 times to 5,000 TCRs. CDR3 similarity networks were built from amino acid triplet string-kernel similarity, with CDR3s being connected when pairwise similarity was above 0.82. The public reads were reprocessed in TCRdb via fastp at Q25 and MiXCR, keeping in-frame beta chains. Rows are unified per CDR3 protein, each entry keeping the most common DNA and genes. These V and J calls originate from TCRdb's pipeline instead of the authors' own analysis. Here the sample has some 87,000 distinct CDR3 sequences; roughly 10% occur a single time. The ten most abundant clones make up around 7% of the sample.

The receptor comes from a male donor with early-stage non-small cell lung cancer. The specimen comprised PBMCs, sampled at surgery.

The DNA is as follows: TGCGCCAGCAGCTTGGAGTACACAGAGAATTCACCCCTCCACTTT. This translates into CASSLEYTENSPLHF. This chain is built from TRBV5-1 and TRBJ1-6; confidence is insufficient to name the D gene. The junction shows trimming of 0 bases on V and 7 bases on J, plus 11 bases between the germline ends. The germline V gene encodes CDR1 SGHRS and CDR2 YFSETQ. The cysteine opens and the phenylalanine closes a CDR3 of 15 amino acids. Only the CDR3 DNA is retained, 45 bases long and in frame from the first base.